This TCR beta chain originates from a study of response to subunit inactivated influenza vaccine. V lost 2 bases to trimming and J lost 3 bases, with 14 bases between them. The CDR3 contains 15 residues. Germline V gene data show CDR1 as LGHDT and CDR2 as YNNKEL (reference sequence). In the case of this clonotype: Its cognate antigen is unknown.

Findings of the study overall: Authors suggested each seasonal influenza vaccination recruits few new T cells.

TCRdb analysed the RT-PCR reads with MiXCR anew, one entry per CDR3 protein. The profile covers fewer than 650,000 distinct CDR3 sequences, with under 15% appearing a single time and over 10% taken by the ten largest. The chain uses TRBV3-1 and TRBJ2-7; no firm D call. The sample consisted of PBMCs from blood, taken 45 days after vaccination. This TCR was sampled from a man aged 50 to 59 who received an inactivated influenza vaccine. The CDR3 sequence is CASSQIGRKNYEQYF. CDR3 DNA: TGTGCCAGCAGCCAAATCGGGCGGAAGAACTACGAGCAGTACTTC.